This T cell receptor beta chain was obtained from a study of naive and memory T cell subsets. Overall study findings and caveats: A few larger clonotypes appeared in naive repertoires, especially CD8, possibly memory cells re-expressing CD45RA. Each distinct alpha or beta sequence counts as one clonotype. Over 95% of naive TCR sequences appeared only once after error correction, unlike memory subsets.

CMV status came from CD4+ IFNgamma after overnight CMV lysate stimulation. Cells stained for CD3, CD4, CD8, CD45RA and CD27 were sorted into four subsets. In the case of this clonotype: Its antigen is not known.

An equimolar mix of two oligonucleotides served as the beta constant-region primer for TRBC1 and TRBC2. Four rounds of PCR amplified the ligated cDNA using nested alpha and beta constant-region primers plus SP2. TCRdb recomputed calls from the UMI-ligation and nested PCR reads with MiXCR, one row per CDR3 protein. In the table there are around 100,000 distinct CDR3 sequences, 14% of which are singletons. The CDR3 has 16 residues. With V trimmed by 0 bases and J by 3 bases, 6 bases remained unmatched. Germline CDR1 is SGHRS and CDR2 is YFSETQ. The sequencing sample was made of naive CD8+ T cells from blood. The source is a human donor in good health. The chain links TRBV5-1 to TRBJ1-1; 9 nucleotides align to TRBD1. In nucleotides, the CDR3 is TGCGCCAGCAGCTTGGCAGGGGACAGGGTTGACACTGAAGCTTTCTTT. It translates to CASSLAGDRVDTEAFF.